The rows below give T cell receptor beta chains drawn from one sample of a study of beta chain features in type 1 diabetes. This table comes from immunoSEQ multiplex PCR, and its TCRdb copy is limited to in-frame clones, with some not included. The table records around 300,000 clones, approximately 10% of them present only once. Sequenced input: naive CD4+ T cells from blood. Source of these receptors: a woman in her twenties or thirties in good health. Both conserved end residues are part of each CDR3. D genes are given only for firm matches. Not all rows give a size; the values are once, few, many and, for expanded clones, a class.

v_gene	d_gene	j_gene	abundance	CDR3aa	CDR3nt
TRBV18	TRBD2	TRBJ2-1	few	CASSPAGGLGGHNEQFF	TGTGCCAGCTCACCAGCGGGAGGGCTCGGGGGTCACAATGAGCAGTTCTTC
TRBV4-2	NA	TRBJ2-7	few	CASSQEVKPSAYEQYF	TGTGCCAGCAGCCAAGAAGTGAAGCCATCGGCCTACGAGCAGTACTTC
TRBV29-1	TRBD2	TRBJ2-1	NA	CSVVASGRDNEQFF	TGCAGCGTTGTCGCTAGCGGGAGGGACAATGAGCAGTTCTTC
TRBV5-1	NA	TRBJ2-2	few	CASSLLGAELTGELFF	TGCGCCAGCAGCTTGCTTGGAGCGGAGCTCACCGGGGAGCTGTTTTTT
TRBV14	TRBD1	TRBJ2-3	NA	CASSLQGQVATDTQYF	TGTGCCAGCAGCCTACAGGGACAGGTCGCTACAGATACGCAGTATTTT
TRBV27	NA	TRBJ1-2	few	CASSPGLAPYSF	TGTGCCAGCAGCCCGGGACTGGCGCCTTATTCCTTC
TRBV7-9	TRBD1	TRBJ2-1	few	CASSFLRRQGHNEQFF	TGTGCCAGCAGCTTCCTCCGGCGACAGGGGCACAATGAGCAGTTCTTC
TRBV7-3	TRBD2	TRBJ2-3	few	CASSSIAGVGTDTQYF	TGTGCCAGCAGCTCGATAGCGGGAGTGGGCACAGATACGCAGTATTTT
TRBV2	NA	TRBJ2-7	NA	CASSRDSYEQYF	TGTGCCAGCAGTCGAGACTCCTACGAGCAGTACTTC
TRBV30	NA	TRBJ1-5	NA	CAWTAGYSNQPQHF	TGTGCCTGGACCGCAGGGTATAGCAATCAGCCCCAGCATTTT
TRBV30	NA	TRBJ2-5	few	CAWKRQEPPETQYF	TGTGCCTGGAAAAGACAGGAGCCCCCCGAGACCCAGTACTTC
TRBV15	TRBD2	TRBJ2-1	NA	CATSRVRSGRADNEQFF	TGTGCCACCAGCAGAGTACGTAGCGGGAGGGCCGACAATGAGCAGTTCTTC
TRBV5-4	NA	TRBJ2-7	few	CASRDTEYEQYF	TGTGCCAGTAGGGACACGGAATACGAGCAGTACTTC
TRBV21-1	NA	TRBJ2-1	NA	CASSKDRGKQFF	TGTGCCAGCAGCAAAGACAGGGGCAAGCAGTTCTTC
TRBV4-2	TRBD2	TRBJ2-3	few	CASSQDDGLAGVARNTQYF	TGTGCCAGCAGCCAAGATGATGGACTAGCGGGAGTGGCGCGGAATACGCAGTATTTT
TRBV5-1	NA	TRBJ2-3	NA	CASSLVGGASTDTQYF	TGCGCCAGCAGCTTGGTTGGAGGCGCTAGCACAGATACGCAGTATTTT
TRBV7-9	NA	TRBJ1-2	NA	CASSLEAASYGYTF	TGTGCCAGCAGCTTAGAGGCAGCGAGCTATGGCTACACCTTC
TRBV7-3	TRBD1	TRBJ2-1	few	CASSLTLQGYNEQFF	TGTGCCAGCAGCTTAACCTTACAGGGGTACAATGAGCAGTTCTTC
TRBV4-3	NA	TRBJ2-1	NA	CASSQTPTLEQFF	TGCGCCAGCAGCCAAACCCCGACACTGGAGCAGTTCTTC